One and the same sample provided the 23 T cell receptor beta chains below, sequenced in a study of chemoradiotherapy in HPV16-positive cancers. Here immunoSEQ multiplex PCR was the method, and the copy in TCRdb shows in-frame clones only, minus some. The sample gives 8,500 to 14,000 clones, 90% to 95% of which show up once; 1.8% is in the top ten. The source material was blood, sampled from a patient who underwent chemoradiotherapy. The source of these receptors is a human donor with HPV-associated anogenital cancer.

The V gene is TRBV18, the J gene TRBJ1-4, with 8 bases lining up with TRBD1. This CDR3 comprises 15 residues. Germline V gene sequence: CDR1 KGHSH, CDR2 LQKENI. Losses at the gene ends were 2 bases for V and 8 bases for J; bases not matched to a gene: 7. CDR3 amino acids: CASSPRTGYYEKLFF. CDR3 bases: TGTGCCAGCTCACCAAGGACAGGGTATTACGAAAAACTGTTTTTT. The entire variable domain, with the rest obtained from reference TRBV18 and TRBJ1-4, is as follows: NAGVMQNPRHLVRRRGQEARLRCSPMKGHSHVYWYRQLPEEGLKFMVYLQKENIIDESGMPKERFSAEFPKEGPSILRIQQVVRGDSAAYFCASSPRTGYYEKLFFGSGTQLSVL.

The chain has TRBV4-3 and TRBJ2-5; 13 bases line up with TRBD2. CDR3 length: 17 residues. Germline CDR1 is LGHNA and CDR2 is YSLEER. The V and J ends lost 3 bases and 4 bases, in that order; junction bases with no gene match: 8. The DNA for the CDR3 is TGCGCCAGCAGCCAGACCCCACTAGCGGGGGGGCGAGAGACCCAGTACTTC. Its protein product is CASSQTPLAGGRETQYF.

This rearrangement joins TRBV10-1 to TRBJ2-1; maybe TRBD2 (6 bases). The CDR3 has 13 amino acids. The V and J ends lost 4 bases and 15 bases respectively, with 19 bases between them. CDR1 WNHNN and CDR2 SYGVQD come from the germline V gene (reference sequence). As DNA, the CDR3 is TGCGCCAGCAGTGTTTGGGCGGGACTGTGTCGGTTCTTC. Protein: CASSVWAGLCRFF.

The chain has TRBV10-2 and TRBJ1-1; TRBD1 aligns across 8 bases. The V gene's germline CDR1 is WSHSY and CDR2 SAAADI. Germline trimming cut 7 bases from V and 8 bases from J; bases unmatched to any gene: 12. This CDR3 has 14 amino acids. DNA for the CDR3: TGCGCCAGCACCAAGACAGGGGTTAGTGTGGAAGCTTTCTTT. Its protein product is CASTKTGVSVEAFF.

The CDR3 DNA follows: TGTGCCAGCTCACCAACGGGACAGAGGGACACCGGGGAGCTGTTTTTT. Residues: CASSPTGQRDTGELFF. V is TRBV18 and J is TRBJ2-2; TRBD1 aligns across 7 bases. Germline V gives CDR1 KGHSH, CDR2 LQKENI. V lost 2 bases, J lost 3 bases, and 6 bases stayed unmatched. This CDR3 comprises 16 residues.

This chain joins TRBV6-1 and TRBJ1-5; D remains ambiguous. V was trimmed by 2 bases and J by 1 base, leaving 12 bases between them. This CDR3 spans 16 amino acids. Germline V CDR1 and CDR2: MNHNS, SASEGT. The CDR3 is CASSELRFLSNQPQHF. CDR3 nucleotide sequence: TGTGCCAGCAGTGAATTAAGGTTCTTAAGCAATCAGCCCCAGCATTTT.

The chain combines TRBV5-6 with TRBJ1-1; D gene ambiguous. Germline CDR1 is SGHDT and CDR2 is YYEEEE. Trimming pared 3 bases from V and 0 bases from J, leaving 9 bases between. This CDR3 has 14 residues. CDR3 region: CASSSGSLNTEAFF. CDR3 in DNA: TGTGCCAGCAGCTCAGGCAGTCTGAACACTGAAGCTTTCTTT.

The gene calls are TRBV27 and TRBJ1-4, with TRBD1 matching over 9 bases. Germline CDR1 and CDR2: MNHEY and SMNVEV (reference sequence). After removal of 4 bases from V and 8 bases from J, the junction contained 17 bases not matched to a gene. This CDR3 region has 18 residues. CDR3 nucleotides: TGTGCCAGCAGTTCGGGGGACAGGGTAACAACAAACGGGGAAAAACTGTTTTTT. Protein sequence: CASSSGDRVTTNGEKLFF.

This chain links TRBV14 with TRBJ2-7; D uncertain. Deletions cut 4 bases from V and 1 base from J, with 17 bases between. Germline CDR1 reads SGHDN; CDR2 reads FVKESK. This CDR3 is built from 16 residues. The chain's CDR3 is CASSPYITESSYEQYF. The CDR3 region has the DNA TGTGCCAGCAGCCCCTACATAACAGAAAGTTCCTACGAGCAGTACTTC.

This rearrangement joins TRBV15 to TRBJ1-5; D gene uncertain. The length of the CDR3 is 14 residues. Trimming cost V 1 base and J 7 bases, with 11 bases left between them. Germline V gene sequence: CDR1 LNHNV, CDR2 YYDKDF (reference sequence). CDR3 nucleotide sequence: TGTGCCACCAGCAGAGTCATGGGAGCCCAGCCCCAGCATTTT. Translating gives CATSRVMGAQPQHF. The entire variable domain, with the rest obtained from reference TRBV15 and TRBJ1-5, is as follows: DAMVIQNPRYQVTQFGKPVTLSCSQTLNHNVMYWYQQKSSQAPKLLFHYYDKDFNNEADTPDNFQSRRPNTSFCFLDIRSPGLGDTAMYLCATSRVMGAQPQHFGDGTRLSIL.

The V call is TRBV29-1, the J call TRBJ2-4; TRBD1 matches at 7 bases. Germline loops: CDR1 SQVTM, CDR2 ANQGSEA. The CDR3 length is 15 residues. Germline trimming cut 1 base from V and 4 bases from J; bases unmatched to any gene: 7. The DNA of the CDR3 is TGCAGCGTTGAAGGGGGGCCGGGACAGAAAAACATTCAGTACTTC. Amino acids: CSVEGGPGQKNIQYF.

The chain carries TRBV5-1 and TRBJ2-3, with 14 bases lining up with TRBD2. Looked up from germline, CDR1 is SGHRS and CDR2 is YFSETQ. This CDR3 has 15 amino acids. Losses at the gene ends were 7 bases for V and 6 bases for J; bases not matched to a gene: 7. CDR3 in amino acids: CASGGTSGGLDTQYF. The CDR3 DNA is TGCGCCAGCGGAGGGACTAGCGGGGGTTTGGATACGCAGTATTTT.

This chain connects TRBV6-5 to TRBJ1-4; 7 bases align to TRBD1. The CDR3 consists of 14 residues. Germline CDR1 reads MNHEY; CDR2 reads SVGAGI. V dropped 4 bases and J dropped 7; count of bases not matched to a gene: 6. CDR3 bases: TGTGCCAGCAGTTTTAGACAGGGCCGTGAAAAACTGTTTTTT. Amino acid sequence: CASSFRQGREKLFF.

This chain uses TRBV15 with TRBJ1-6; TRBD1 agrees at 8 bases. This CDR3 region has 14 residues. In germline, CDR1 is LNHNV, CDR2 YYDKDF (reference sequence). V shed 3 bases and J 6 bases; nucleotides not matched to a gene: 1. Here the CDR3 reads CATSRQGANSPLHF. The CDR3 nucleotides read TGTGCCACCAGCAGGCAGGGGGCTAATTCACCCCTCCACTTT.

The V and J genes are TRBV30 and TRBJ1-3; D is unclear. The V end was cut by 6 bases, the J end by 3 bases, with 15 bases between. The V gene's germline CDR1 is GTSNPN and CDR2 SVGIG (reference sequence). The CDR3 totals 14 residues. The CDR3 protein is CACPSGLGGNTIYF. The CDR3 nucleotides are TGTGCCTGTCCCTCGGGTTTGGGTGGAAACACCATATATTTT.

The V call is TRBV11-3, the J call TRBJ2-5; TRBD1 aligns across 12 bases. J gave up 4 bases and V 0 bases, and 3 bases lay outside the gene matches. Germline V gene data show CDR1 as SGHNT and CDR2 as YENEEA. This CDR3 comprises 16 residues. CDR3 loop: CASSLDGTGGRETQYF. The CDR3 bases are TGTGCCAGCAGCTTAGATGGGACAGGGGGCAGAGAGACCCAGTACTTC.

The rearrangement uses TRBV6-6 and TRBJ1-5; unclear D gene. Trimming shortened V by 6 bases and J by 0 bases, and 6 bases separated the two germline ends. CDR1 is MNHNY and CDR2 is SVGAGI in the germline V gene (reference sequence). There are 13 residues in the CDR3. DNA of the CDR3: TGTGCCAGCAGAACGAATAGCAATCAGCCCCAGCATTTT. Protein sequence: CASRTNSNQPQHF.

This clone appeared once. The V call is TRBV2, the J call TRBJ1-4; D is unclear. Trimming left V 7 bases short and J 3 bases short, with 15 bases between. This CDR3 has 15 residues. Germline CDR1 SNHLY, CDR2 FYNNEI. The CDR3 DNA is TGTGCCAGCATGCAATCAGGTGCGGCTAATGAAAAACTGTTTTTT. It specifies CASMQSGAANEKLFF.

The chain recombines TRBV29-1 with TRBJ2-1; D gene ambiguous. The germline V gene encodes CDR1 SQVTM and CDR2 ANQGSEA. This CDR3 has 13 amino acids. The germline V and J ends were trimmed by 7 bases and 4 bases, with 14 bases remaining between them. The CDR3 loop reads CSDRKRDYNEQFF. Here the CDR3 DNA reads TGCAGCGACCGGAAAAGGGATTACAATGAGCAGTTCTTC.

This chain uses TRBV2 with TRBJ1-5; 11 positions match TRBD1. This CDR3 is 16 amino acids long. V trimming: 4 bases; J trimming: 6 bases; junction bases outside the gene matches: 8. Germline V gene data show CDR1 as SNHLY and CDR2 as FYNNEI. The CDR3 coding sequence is TGTGCCAGCAGTGCCCTCGGACAGGGGGCAGGTCAGCCCCAGCATTTT. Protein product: CASSALGQGAGQPQHF.

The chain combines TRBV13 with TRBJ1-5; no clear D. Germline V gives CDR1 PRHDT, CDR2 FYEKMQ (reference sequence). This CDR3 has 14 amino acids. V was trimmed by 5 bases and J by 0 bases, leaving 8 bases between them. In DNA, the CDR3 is TGTGCCAGCAGCCCTGGGTATAGCAATCAGCCCCAGCATTTT. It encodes CASSPGYSNQPQHF.

The CDR3 protein is CSVGQGGDQPQHF. The CDR3 DNA follows: TGCAGCGTTGGGCAGGGGGGCGATCAGCCCCAGCATTTT. The chain has TRBV29-1 and TRBJ1-5; TRBD1 matches 7 bases. V shed 4 bases and J 5 bases; nucleotides not matched to a gene: 5. CDR1 and CDR2 from the germline V gene are SQVTM and ANQGSEA. This CDR3 region has 13 residues.

CDR3 residues: CASSPTRDRTYEQYF. In DNA, the CDR3 is TGTGCCAGCAGCCCAACTCGGGACAGAACTTACGAGCAGTACTTC. The chain recombines TRBV11-3 with TRBJ2-7, with 7 bases aligning to TRBD1. Germline V lookup: CDR1 SGHNT, CDR2 YENEEA. The length of the CDR3 is 15 residues. The V and J ends lost 5 bases and 4 bases, in that order; junction bases with no gene match: 11.